The present T cell receptor beta chain was sequenced within a study of control samples from healthy donors and cancer patients. Germline values: CDR1 SEHNR, CDR2 FQNEAQ (reference sequence). This CDR3 is built from 15 residues. Trimming took 8 bases from V and 2 from J, leaving 19 bases between them. This table comes from immunoSEQ multiplex PCR, and its TCRdb copy is limited to in-frame clones, with some not included. This table has about 150,000 clones, more than 85% appearing once. Material: blood. The rearrangement links TRBV7-9 to TRBJ2-7, with D possibly being TRBD2 (7 bases). The sequence derives from a man aged 18 to 30 in good health. The CDR3 here is CASSEGGGPPYEQYF. Here the CDR3 DNA reads TGTGCCAGCTCCGAAGGGGGAGGGCCCCCCTACGAGCAGTACTTC.